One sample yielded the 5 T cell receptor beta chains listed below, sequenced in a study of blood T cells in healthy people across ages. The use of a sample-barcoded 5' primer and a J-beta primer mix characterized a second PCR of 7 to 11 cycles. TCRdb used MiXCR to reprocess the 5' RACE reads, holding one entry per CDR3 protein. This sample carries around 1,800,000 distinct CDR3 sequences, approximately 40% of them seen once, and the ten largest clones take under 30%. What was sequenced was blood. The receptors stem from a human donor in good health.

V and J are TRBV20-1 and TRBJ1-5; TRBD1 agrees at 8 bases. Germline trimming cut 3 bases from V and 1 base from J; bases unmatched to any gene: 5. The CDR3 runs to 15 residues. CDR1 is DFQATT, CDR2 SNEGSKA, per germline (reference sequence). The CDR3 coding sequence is TGCAGTGCTAGGCGGACAGGGACAAGCAATCAGCCCCAGCATTTT. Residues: CSARRTGTSNQPQHF.

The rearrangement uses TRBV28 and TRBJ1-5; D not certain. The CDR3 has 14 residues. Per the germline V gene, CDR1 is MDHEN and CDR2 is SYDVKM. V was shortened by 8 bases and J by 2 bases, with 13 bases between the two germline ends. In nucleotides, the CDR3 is TGTGCCAGCTTGCGGGTGGGAGGCAATCAGCCCCAGCATTTT. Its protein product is CASLRVGGNQPQHF.

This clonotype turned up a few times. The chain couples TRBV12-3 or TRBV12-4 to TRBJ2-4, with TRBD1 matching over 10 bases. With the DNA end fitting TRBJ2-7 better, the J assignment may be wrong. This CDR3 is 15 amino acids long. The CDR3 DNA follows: TGTGCCAGCAGTTCACTAGACAGGGGGCTCTACGAGCAGTACTTC. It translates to CASSSLDRGLYEQYF.

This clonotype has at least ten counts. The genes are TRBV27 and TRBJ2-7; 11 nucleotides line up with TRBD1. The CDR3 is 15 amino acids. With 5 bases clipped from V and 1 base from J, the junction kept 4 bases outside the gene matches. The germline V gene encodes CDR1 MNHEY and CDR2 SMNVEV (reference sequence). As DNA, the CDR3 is TGTGCCAGCAGTCCCGGGACAGGGGGATCCTACGAGCAGTACTTC. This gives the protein CASSPGTGGSYEQYF.

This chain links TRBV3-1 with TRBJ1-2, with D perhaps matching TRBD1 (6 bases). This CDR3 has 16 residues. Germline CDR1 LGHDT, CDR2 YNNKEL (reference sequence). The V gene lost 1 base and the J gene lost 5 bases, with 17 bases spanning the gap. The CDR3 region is CASSQVGAGFRYGYTF. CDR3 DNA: TGTGCCAGCAGCCAAGTGGGGGCAGGGTTCAGATATGGCTACACCTTC.